This TCR beta chain was sequenced for a study of Tregs in tolerant kidney transplant recipients. Broader study findings: Activated donor B cell expansion appeared to reveal the most relevant donor-specific TCRbeta repertoire. Findings come from small patient numbers and require larger validation. Biological reproducibility was not directly addressed in this study.

Comments on this clone: Its specificity is not known.

Here immunoSEQ multiplex PCR was the method, and the copy in TCRdb shows in-frame clones only, minus some. The data show 90,000 or so clones, with around nine tenths seen just once and over 4% held by the top ten. CD4+CD25+CD127- Tregs, CD4+CD25- non-Tregs, CD4 and CD8 cells were sorted. CDR3 length: 17 amino acids. The V segment lost 3 bases and the J segment 0 bases; nucleotides outside the gene matches: 6. Germline loops: CDR1 LGHNA, CDR2 YNFKEQ. The receptor's source is a human donor in good health. The sequenced sample consisted of CD8+ T cells from blood. This sequence joins TRBV4-2 and TRBJ2-7; 12 bases match TRBD2. The CDR3 region has the DNA TGTGCCAGCAGCCAGTGGCTAGCGGGAGGGCCCTCCTACGAGCAGTACTTC. It translates to CASSQWLAGGPSYEQYF.